This T cell receptor (beta chain) was sequenced for a study of T cell responses to AZD1222 COVID-19 vaccine. Study results and caveats: White British people made up most donors, females outnumbered males, and clonal diversity was possibly underestimated. Spike was spanned by vaccine-associated CD4 TCRs, which were dominant at 160-218 and 743-854. Reports indicate that nearly half of spike-specific TCRs are directed at unmutated variant regions.

Comment on this clone: Antigen unknown.

Pooling covered second doses at about 4 or about 12 weeks. V was cut by 1 base and J by 4 bases, with 9 bases left in between. Germline values: CDR1 SGHDT, CDR2 YYEEEE. The CDR3 contains 15 residues. Only in-frame clones appear in the TCRdb table, and some are missing; sequencing was by immunoSEQ multiplex PCR. This sample carries approximately 82,000 clones, about 90% of them seen once, and the ten largest clones take less than 4%. The rearrangement links TRBV5-6 to TRBJ2-6, with D possibly matching TRBD1 (5 bases). The clonotype originates from an adult who received the AZD1222 COVID-19 vaccine. Sequencing was performed on peripheral blood, taken 28 days after the second AZD1222 dose. The DNA of the CDR3 is TGTGCCAGCAGCTTGAGGGGTGGCGGGGCCAACGTCCTGACTTTC. As protein: CASSLRGGGANVLTF. Full variable domain (missing parts from reference TRBV5-6 and TRBJ2-6): DAGVTQSPTHLIKTRGQQVTLRCSPKSGHDTVSWYQQALGQGPQFIFQYYEEEERQRGNFPDRFSGHQFPNYSSELNVNALLLGDSALYLCASSLRGGGANVLTFGAGSRLTVL.